The sample holds many counts of the clone carrying this TCR beta chain. The antigen is unknown. This entry belongs to a study of spatial heterogeneity in lung cancer. About the research overall: Detected sequences consistently included more beta-chain ones than alpha-chain ones.

Each TCR cDNA molecule carried a unique molecular identifier. TCRdb redid the calling of the 5' RACE reads with MiXCR, one entry per CDR3 protein. The sample holds nearly 15,000 distinct CDR3 sequences, around 8% seen once. Whole-study findings and limits: There were more appearances of ubiquitous expanded tumor TCRs in blood at resection than at follow-up.

The time point: sample taken at primary tumor resection. No cells were sorted before sequencing. The whole RNA sequenced was extracted from tumor, nontumor lung or frozen PBMC. More than 70 TRACERx patients with early, untreated non-small cell lung cancer donated samples. The sequences come from PBMCs, collected at surgery. The sequence was obtained from a female donor with early-stage non-small cell lung cancer.

As DNA, the CDR3 is TGTGCCAGCTCACTAGCGGGAGGCTCCTACGAGCAGTACTTC. It is translated as CASSLAGGSYEQYF. The chain carries TRBV18 and TRBJ2-7, with 10 nucleotides matching TRBD2. Germline trimming cut 4 bases from V and 0 bases from J; bases unmatched to any gene: 0. CDR3 length: 14 amino acids. Germline V gene lookup returns CDR1 KGHSH and CDR2 LQKENI.